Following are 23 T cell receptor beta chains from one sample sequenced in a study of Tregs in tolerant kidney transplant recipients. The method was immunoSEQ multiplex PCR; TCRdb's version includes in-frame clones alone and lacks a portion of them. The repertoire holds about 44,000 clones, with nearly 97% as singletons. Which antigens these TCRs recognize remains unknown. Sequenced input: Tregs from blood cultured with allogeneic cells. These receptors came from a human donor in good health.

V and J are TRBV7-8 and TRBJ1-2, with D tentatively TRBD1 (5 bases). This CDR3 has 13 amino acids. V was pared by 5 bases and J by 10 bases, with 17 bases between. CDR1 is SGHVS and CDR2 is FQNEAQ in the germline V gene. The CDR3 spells CASSLLGGEDYTF. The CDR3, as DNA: TGTGCCAGCAGCCTCCTGGGGGGGGAGGACTACACCTTC.

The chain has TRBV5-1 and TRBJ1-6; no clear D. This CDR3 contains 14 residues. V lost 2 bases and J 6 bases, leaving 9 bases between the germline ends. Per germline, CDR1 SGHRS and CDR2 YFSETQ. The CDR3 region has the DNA TGCGCCAGCAGCTTAAGTCCTACTAATTCACCCCTCCACTTT. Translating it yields CASSLSPTNSPLHF.

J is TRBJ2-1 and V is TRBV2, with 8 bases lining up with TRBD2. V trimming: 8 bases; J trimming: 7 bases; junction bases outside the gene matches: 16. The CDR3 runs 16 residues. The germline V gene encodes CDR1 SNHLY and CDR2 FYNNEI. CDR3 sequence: CASDSGGLASVNEQFF. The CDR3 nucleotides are TGTGCCAGCGACTCCGGCGGACTAGCATCGGTGAATGAGCAGTTCTTC.

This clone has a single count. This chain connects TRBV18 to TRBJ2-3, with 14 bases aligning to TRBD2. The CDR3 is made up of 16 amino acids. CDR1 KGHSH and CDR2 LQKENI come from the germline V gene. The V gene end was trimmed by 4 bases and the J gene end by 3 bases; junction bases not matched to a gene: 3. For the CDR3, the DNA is TGTGCCAGCTCACTAGGACTAGCGGGAGGTACAGATACGCAGTATTTT. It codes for CASSLGLAGGTDTQYF.

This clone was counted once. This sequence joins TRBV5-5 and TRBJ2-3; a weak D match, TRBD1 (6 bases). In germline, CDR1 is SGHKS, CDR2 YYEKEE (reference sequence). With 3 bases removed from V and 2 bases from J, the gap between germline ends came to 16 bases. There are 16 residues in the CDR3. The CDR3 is CASSWASTGFTDTQYF. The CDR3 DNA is TGTGCCAGCAGCTGGGCCTCTACAGGGTTCACAGATACGCAGTATTTT.

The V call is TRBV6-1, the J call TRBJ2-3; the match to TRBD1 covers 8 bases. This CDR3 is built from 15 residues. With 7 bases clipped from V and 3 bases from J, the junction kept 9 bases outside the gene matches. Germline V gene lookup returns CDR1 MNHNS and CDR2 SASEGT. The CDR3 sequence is CASTGQGWWTDTQYF. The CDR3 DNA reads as TGTGCCAGCACAGGACAGGGATGGTGGACAGATACGCAGTATTTT.

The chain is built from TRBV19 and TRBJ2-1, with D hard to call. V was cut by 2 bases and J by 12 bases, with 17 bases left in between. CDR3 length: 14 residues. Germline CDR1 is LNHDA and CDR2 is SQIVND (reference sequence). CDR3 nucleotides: TGTGCCAGTAGTATATTTCGGGCAGAACGAGGGCAGTTCTTC. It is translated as CASSIFRAERGQFF. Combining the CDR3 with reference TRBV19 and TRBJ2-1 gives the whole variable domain DGGITQSPKYLFRKEGQNVTLSCEQNLNHDAMYWYRQDPGQGLRLIYYSQIVNDFQKGDIAEGYSVSREKKESFPLTVTSAQKNPTAFYLCASSIFRAERGQFFGPGTRLTVL.

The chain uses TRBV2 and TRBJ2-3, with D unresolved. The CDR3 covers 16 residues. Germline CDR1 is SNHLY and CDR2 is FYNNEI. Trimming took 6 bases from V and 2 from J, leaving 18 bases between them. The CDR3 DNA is TGTGCCAGCAGGGAGAGTGTGGCGTTCAACACAGATACGCAGTATTTT. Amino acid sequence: CASRESVAFNTDTQYF.

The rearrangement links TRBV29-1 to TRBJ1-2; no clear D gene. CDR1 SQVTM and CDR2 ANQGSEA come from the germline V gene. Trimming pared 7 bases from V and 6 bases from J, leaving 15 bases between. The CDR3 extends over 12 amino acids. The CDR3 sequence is CSAIHQSNGYTF. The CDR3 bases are TGCAGCGCAATACATCAATCCAATGGCTACACCTTC.

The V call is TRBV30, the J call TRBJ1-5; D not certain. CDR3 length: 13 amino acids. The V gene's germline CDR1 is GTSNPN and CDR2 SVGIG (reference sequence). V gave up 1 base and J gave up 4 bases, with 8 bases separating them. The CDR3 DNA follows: TGTGCCTGGAGTGGGATTAGGAATCAGCCCCAGCATTTT. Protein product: CAWSGIRNQPQHF.

The DNA of the CDR3 is TGTGCCAGCACCCAGGGAAGGCAGCCCCAGCATTTT. Amino acid sequence: CASTQGRQPQHF. This chain uses TRBV6-1 with TRBJ1-5, with a weak D call TRBD1 (5 bases). The V and J ends lost 7 bases and 7 bases respectively, with 11 bases between them. CDR3 length: 12 amino acids. Germline V CDR1 and CDR2: MNHNS, SASEGT.

CDR3 sequence (DNA): TGTGCCAGCAGCTGGGGACCTTCATCACCCCTCCACTTT. This sequence encodes CASSWGPSSPLHF. This chain connects TRBV11-3 to TRBJ1-6; D is perhaps TRBD1 (5 bases). CDR1 is SGHNT and CDR2 is YENEEA in the germline V gene. V dropped 4 bases and J dropped 10 bases, with 11 bases sitting between them. This CDR3 has 13 residues.

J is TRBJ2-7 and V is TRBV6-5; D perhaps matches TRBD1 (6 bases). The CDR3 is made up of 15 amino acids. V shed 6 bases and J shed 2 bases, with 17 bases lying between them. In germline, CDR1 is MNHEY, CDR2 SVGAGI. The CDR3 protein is CASSPRGAATYEQYF. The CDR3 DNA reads TGTGCCAGCAGCCCCAGGGGCGCAGCCACCTACGAGCAGTACTTC.

CDR3 amino acids: CASSTRYLGTISTDTQYF. The CDR3 coding sequence is TGTGCCAGTAGTACCAGATATCTAGGAACGATTAGCACAGATACGCAGTATTTT. This rearrangement joins TRBV19 to TRBJ2-3, with no clear D. V was pared by 4 bases and J by 0 bases, with 20 bases between. Germline V gives CDR1 LNHDA, CDR2 SQIVND (reference sequence). The CDR3 runs 18 residues.

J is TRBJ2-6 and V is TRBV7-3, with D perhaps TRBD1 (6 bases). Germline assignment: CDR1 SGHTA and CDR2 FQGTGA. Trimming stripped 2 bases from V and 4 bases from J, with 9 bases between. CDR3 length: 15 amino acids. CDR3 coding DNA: TGTGCCAGCAGCTTACAGGGGACCGGGGCCAACGTCCTGACTTTC. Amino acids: CASSLQGTGANVLTF.

The CDR3 nucleotides read TGCGCCAGCCGGAGGACTAGCTCGGAGCGGAACGAGCAGTACTTC. Translated, it gives CASRRTSSERNEQYF. The genes are TRBV10-2 and TRBJ2-7; TRBD2 agrees at 8 bases. This CDR3 is built from 15 residues. Germline V CDR1 and CDR2: WSHSY, SAAADI. V gave up 8 bases and J gave up 5 bases; unmatched junction bases: 14.

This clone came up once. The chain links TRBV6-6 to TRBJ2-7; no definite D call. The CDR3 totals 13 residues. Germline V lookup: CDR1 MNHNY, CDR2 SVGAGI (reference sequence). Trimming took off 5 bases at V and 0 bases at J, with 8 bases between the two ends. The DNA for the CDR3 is TGTGCCAGCAGTCCAACGTACTCCTACGAGCAGTACTTC. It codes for CASSPTYSYEQYF.

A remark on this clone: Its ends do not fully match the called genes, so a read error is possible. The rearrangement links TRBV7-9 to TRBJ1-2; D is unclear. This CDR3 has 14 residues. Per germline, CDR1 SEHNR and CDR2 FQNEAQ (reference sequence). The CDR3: CASRKQISNYGYAF. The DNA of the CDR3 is TGTGCCAGCAGAAAACAGATATCTAACTATGGCTACGCCTTC.

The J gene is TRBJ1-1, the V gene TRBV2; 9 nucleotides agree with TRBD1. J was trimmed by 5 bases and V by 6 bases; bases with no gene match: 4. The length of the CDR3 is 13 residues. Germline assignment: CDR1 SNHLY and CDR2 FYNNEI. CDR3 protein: CASRGQGGTEAFF. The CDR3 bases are TGTGCCAGCAGGGGACAGGGAGGGACTGAAGCTTTCTTT.

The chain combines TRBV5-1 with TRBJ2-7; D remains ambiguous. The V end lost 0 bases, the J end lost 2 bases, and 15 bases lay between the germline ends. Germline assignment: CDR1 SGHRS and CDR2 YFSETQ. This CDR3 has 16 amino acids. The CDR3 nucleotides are TGCGCCAGCAGCTTGGGGCTTGGGTTTGCAGCCTACGAGCAGTACTTC. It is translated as CASSLGLGFAAYEQYF.

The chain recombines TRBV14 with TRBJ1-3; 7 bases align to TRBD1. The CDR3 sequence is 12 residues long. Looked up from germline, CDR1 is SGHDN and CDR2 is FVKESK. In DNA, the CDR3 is TGTTTAAGGACAGGCGGGGGAAACACCATATATTTT. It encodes CLRTGGGNTIYF.

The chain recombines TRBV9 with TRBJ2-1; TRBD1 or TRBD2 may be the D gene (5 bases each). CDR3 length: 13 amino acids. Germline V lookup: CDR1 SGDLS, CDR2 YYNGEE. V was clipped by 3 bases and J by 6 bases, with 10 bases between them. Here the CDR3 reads CASSGPGANEQFF. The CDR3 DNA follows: TGTGCCAGCAGCGGCCCCGGGGCCAATGAGCAGTTCTTC.

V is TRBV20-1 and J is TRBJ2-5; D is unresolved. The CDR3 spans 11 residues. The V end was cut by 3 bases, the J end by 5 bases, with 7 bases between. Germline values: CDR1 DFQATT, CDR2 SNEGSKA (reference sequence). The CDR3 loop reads CSARRGETQYF. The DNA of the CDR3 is TGCAGTGCTAGGCGTGGGGAGACCCAGTACTTC.